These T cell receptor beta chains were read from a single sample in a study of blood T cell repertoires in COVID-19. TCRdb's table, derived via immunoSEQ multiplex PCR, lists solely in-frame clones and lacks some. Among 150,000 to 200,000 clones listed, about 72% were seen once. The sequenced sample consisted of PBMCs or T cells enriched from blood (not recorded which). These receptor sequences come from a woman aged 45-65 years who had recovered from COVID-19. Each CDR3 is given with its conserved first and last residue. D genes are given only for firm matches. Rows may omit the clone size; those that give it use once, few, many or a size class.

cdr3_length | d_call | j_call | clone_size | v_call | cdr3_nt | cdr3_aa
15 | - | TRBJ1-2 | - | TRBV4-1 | TGCGCCAGCAGCCCGGAACCTACTACTAACTATGGCTACACCTTC | CASSPEPTTNYGYTF
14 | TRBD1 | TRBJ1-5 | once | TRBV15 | TGTGCCACCAGCAGGACAGGGACAAATCAGCCCCAGCATTTT | CATSRTGTNQPQHF
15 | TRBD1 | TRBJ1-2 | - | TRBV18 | TGTGCCAGCTCACCGACAGGGGATAATAACTATGGCTACACCTTC | CASSPTGDNNYGYTF
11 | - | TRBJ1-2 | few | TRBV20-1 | TGCGGACCCGGGGGGAGCTATGGCTACACCTTC | CGPGGSYGYTF
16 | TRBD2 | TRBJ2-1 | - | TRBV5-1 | TGCGCCAGCAGCTCCCGGACTAGCGGGACCCACAATGAGCAGTTCTTC | CASSSRTSGTHNEQFF
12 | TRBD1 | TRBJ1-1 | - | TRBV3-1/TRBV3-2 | TGTGCCAGCAGCCAAGCGGACAGGGAAGCTTTCTTT | CASSQADREAFF
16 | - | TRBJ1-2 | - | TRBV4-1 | TGCGCCAGCAGCCAAGGCTTTACGGACAGTCCCGATGGCTACACCTTC | CASSQGFTDSPDGYTF
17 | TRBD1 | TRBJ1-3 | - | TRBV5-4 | TGTGCCAGCAGCTTGGGGGTCGGGACAGGCTCTGGAAACACCATATATTTT | CASSLGVGTGSGNTIYF
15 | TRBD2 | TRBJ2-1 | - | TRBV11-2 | TGTGCCAGCAGCTACGACCGACTAGCGGGTGCTGAGCAGTTCTTC | CASSYDRLAGAEQFF
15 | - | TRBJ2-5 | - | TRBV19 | TGTGCCAGTACCCGAGGGGGGGAATTCCAAGAGACCCAGTACTTC | CASTRGGEFQETQYF
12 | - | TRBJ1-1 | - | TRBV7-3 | TGTGCCAGCAGCTCAGGACAGTCAGAAGCTTTCTTT | CASSSGQSEAFF
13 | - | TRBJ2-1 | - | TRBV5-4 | TGTGCCAGCAGCTTAGTAGTTCCCAATGAGCAGTTCTTC | CASSLVVPNEQFF
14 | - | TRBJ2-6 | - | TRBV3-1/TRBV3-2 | TGTGCCAGCAGCCTCGGGGGTGGGGCCAACGTCCTGACTTTC | CASSLGGGANVLTF
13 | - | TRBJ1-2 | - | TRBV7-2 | TGTGCCAGCAGCTTAGCCAGCGTCCGTGGCTACACCTTC | CASSLASVRGYTF
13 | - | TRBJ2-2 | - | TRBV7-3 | TGTGCCAGCAGCGTCGGGGTTACCGGGGAGCTGTTTTTT | CASSVGVTGELFF
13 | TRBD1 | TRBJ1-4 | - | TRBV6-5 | TGTGCCAGCAGGGTGACAGGGGATGGAAAACTGTTTTTT | CASRVTGDGKLFF
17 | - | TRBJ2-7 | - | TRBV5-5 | TGTGCCAGCAGCTGGAAAATCCGGGACTCTACCAGCTACGAGCAGTACTTC | CASSWKIRDSTSYEQYF
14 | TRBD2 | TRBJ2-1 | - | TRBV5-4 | TGTGCCAGCAGCTTGGTAGCGGGGGACAATGAGCAGTTCTTC | CASSLVAGDNEQFF
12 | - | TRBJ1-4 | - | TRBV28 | TGTGCCAGCAGTTCCAGTCGTGAAAAACTGTTTTTT | CASSSSREKLFF
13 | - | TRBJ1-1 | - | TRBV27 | TGTGCCAGCAGTTTAATTAGGGGCACTGAAGCTTTCTTT | CASSLIRGTEAFF
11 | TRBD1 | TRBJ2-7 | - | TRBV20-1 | TGCAGTGCTGTGAGGGGGCACGAGCAGTACTTC | CSAVRGHEQYF
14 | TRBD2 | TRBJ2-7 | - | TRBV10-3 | TGTGCCATCAGTAAAGCGGGAGGGCCCTCCGAGCAGTACTTC | CAISKAGGPSEQYF
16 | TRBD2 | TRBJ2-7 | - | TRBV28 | TGTGCCAGCAGTTTATTGGTACTAGCGGGGGCGTACGAGCAGTACTTC | CASSLLVLAGAYEQYF
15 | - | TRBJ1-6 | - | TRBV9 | TGTGCCAGCAGCGTCGAAGGACACAACAATTCACCCCTCCACTTT | CASSVEGHNNSPLHF
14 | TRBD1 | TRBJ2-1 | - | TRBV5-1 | TGCGCCAGCAGCTACGGGACAGGGAACAATGAGCAGTTCTTC | CASSYGTGNNEQFF
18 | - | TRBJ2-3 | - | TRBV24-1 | TGTGCCACCAGTGATCCTGAGGGAACCGGGTGGAACACAGATACGCAGTATTTT | CATSDPEGTGWNTDTQYF
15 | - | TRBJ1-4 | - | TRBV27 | TGTGCCAGCAGGCTGGGGGGGGGAGTTAATGAAAAACTGTTTTTT | CASRLGGGVNEKLFF
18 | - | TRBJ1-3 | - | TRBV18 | TGTGCCAGCTCACCGCAACAGACCAGGAACACCGTTGGAAACACCATATATTTT | CASSPQQTRNTVGNTIYF
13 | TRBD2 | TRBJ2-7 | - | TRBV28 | TGTGCCAGCAGCAGCGGGAGGGAGTACGAGCAGTACTTC | CASSSGREYEQYF